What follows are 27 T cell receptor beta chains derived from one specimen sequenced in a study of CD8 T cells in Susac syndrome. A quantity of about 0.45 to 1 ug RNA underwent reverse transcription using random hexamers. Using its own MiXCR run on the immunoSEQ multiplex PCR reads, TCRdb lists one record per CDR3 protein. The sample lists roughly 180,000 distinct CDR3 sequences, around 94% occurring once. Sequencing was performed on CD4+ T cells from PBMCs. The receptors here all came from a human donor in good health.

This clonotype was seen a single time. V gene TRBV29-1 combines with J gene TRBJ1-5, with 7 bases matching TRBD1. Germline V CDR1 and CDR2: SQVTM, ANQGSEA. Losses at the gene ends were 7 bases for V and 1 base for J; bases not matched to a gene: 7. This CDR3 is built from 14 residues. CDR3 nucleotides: TGCAGCGCCCGGACAGGAACCAGCAATCAGCCCCAGCATTTT. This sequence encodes CSARTGTSNQPQHF.

CDR3 sequence reads: CATSDPGQVQETQYF. The CDR3 nucleotides read TGTGCCACCAGTGACCCGGGACAGGTACAAGAGACCCAGTACTTC. J is TRBJ2-5 and V is TRBV24-1; 8 bases map to TRBD1. J gave up 2 bases and V 4 bases, and 5 bases lay outside the gene matches. Germline V gene data show CDR1 as KGHDR and CDR2 as SFDVKD. The CDR3 totals 15 residues.

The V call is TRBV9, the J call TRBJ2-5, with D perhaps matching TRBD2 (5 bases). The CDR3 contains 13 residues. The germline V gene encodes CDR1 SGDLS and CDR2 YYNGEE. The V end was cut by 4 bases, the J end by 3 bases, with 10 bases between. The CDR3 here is CASSYSGEETQYF. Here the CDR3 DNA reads TGTGCCAGCAGCTACTCCGGGGAAGAGACCCAGTACTTC.

The CDR3 DNA follows: TGTGCCAGCAGTTACTCCGGCTCTAATGAAAAACTGTTTTTT. It yields the protein CASSYSGSNEKLFF. The chain joins TRBV6-5 to TRBJ1-4; D not resolved. Trimming took off 0 bases at V and 3 bases at J, with 5 bases between the two ends. The germline V gene encodes CDR1 MNHEY and CDR2 SVGAGI. The CDR3 consists of 14 residues.

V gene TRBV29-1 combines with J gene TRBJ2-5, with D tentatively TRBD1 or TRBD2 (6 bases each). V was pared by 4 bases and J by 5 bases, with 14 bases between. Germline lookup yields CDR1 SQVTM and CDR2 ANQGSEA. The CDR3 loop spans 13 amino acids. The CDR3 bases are TGCAGCGTTGGACCCGGGGGCGGGGAGACCCAGTACTTC. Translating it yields CSVGPGGGETQYF.

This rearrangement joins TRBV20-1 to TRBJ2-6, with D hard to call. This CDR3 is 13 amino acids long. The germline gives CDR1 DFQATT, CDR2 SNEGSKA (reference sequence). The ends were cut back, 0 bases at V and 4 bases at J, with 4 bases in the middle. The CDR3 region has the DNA TGCAGTGCTAGAGAAGCAGGGGCCAACGTCCTGACTTTC. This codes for CSAREAGANVLTF.

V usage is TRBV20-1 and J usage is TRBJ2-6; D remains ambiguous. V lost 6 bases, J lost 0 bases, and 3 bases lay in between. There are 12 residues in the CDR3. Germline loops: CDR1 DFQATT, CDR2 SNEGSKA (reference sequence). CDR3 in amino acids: CSAVSGANVLTF. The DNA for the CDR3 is TGCAGTGCAGTCTCTGGGGCCAACGTCCTGACTTTC.

CDR3 nucleotide sequence: TGCGCCAGCAGCTTGGCCGGAAGGGACTATGGCTACACCTTC. This encodes CASSLAGRDYGYTF. The chain combines TRBV5-1 with TRBJ1-2; D not resolved. V lost 0 bases to trimming and J lost 3 bases, with 9 bases between them. Germline CDR1 reads SGHRS; CDR2 reads YFSETQ. The CDR3 sequence is 14 residues long. Variable domain in full (rest from reference TRBV5-1 and TRBJ1-2): KAGVTQTPRYLIKTRGQQVTLSCSPISGHRSVSWYQQTPGQGLQFLFEYFSETQRNKGNFPGRFSGRQFSNSRSEMNVSTLELGDSALYLCASSLAGRDYGYTFGSGTRLTVV.

CDR3 amino acids: CAWSAGGTGNTEAFF. The DNA of the CDR3 is TGTGCCTGGAGTGCAGGGGGGACAGGAAACACTGAAGCTTTCTTT. The chain links TRBV30 to TRBJ1-1, with 8 bases identical to TRBD1. The CDR3 spans 15 residues. Germline loops: CDR1 GTSNPN, CDR2 SVGIG (reference sequence). The V gene end was trimmed by 1 base and the J gene end by 2 bases; junction bases not matched to a gene: 6.

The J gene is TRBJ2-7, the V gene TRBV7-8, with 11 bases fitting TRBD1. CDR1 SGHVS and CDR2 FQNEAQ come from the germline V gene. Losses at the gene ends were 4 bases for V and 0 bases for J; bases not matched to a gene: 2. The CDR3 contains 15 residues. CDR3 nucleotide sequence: TGTGCCAGCAGCTGGGGACAGGGGGGCTCCTACGAGCAGTACTTC. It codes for CASSWGQGGSYEQYF.

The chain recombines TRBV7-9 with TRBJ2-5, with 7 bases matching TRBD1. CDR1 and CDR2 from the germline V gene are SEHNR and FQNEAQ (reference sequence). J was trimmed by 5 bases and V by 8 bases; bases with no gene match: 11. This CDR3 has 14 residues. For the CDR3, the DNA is TGTGCCAGCGGGAGAGGGGGCGCGAGGGAGACCCAGTACTTC. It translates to CASGRGGARETQYF.

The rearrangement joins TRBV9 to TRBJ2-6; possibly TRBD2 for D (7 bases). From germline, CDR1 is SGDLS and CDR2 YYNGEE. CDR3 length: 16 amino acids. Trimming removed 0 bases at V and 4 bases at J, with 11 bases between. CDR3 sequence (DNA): TGTGCCAGCAGCGTAGGAGGGGGGGCCGGGGCCAACGTCCTGACTTTC. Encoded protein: CASSVGGGAGANVLTF.

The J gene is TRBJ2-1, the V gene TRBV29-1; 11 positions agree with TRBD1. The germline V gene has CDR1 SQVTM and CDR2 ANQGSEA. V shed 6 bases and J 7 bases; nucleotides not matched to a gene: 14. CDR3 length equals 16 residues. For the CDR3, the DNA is TGCAGCGTGGGGGGCGGACAGGGGGCGAATTGGAATGAGCAGTTCTTC. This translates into CSVGGGQGANWNEQFF.

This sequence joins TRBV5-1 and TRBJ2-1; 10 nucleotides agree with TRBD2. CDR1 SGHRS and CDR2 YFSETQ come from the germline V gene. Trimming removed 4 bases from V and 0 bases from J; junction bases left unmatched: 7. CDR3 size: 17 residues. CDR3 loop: CASSPTSGASSYNEQFF. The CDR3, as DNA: TGCGCCAGCAGCCCCACTAGCGGGGCTTCCTCCTACAATGAGCAGTTCTTC.

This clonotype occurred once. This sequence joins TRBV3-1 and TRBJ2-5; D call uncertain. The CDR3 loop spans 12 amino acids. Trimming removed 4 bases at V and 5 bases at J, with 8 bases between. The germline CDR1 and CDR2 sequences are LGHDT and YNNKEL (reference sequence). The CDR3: CASSPQRETQYF. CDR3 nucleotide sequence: TGTGCCAGCAGCCCACAAAGGGAGACCCAGTACTTC.

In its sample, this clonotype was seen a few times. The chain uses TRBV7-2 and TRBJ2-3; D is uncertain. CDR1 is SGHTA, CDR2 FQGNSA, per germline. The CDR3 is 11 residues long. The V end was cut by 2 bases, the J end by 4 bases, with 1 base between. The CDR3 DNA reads TGTGCCAGCAGCTTATCAGATACGCAGTATTTT. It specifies CASSLSDTQYF.

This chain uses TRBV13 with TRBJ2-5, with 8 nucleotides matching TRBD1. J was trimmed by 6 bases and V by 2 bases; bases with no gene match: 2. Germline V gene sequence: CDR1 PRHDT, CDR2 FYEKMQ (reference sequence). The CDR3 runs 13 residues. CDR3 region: CASSLTGGKTQYF. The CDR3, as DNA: TGTGCCAGCAGCTTAACAGGGGGAAAGACCCAGTACTTC.

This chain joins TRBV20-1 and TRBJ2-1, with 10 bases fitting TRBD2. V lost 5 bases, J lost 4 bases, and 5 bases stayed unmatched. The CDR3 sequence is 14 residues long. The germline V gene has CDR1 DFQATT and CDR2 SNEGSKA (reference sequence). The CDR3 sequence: CSAVPSGGYNEQFF. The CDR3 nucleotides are TGCAGTGCTGTTCCTAGCGGGGGATACAATGAGCAGTTCTTC.

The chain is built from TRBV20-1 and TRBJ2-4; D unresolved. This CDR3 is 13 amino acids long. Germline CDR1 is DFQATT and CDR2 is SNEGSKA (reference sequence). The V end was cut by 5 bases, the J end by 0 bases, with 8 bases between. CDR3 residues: CSAPLLAKNIQYF. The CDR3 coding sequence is TGCAGTGCTCCGTTGCTAGCCAAAAACATTCAGTACTTC.

CDR3 amino acids: CASSLADTEQFF. DNA for the CDR3: TGTGCCAGCAGCTTGGCGGACACGGAGCAGTTCTTC. This chain uses TRBV5-6 with TRBJ2-1; tentatively, D is TRBD1 (5 bases). The CDR3 runs 12 residues. V was clipped by 0 bases and J by 10 bases, with 8 bases between them. Germline CDR1 reads SGHDT; CDR2 reads YYEEEE. The complete variable domain, with remaining parts taken from reference TRBV5-6 and TRBJ2-1, reads DAGVTQSPTHLIKTRGQQVTLRCSPKSGHDTVSWYQQALGQGPQFIFQYYEEEERQRGNFPDRFSGHQFPNYSSELNVNALLLGDSALYLCASSLADTEQFFGPGTRLTVL.

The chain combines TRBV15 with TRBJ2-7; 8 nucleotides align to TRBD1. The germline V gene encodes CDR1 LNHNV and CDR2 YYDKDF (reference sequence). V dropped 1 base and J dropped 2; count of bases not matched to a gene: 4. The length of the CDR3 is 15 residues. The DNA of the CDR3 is TGTGCCACCAGCAGAGTGAGGGACAGGACCTACGAGCAGTACTTC. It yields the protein CATSRVRDRTYEQYF.

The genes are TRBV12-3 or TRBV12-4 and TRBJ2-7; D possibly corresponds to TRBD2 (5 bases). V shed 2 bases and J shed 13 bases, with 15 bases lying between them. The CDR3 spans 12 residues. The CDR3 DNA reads TGTGCCAGCAGTTTAATGGGGTCCGGGGTTTACTTC. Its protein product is CASSLMGSGVYF.

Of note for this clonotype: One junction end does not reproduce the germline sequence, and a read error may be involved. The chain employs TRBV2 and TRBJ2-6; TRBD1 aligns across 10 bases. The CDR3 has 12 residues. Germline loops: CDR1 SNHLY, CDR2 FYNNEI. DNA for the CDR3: TGTGCCAGTGGGACAGGGGACAACGTCCTGACTTTC. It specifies CASGTGDNVLTF. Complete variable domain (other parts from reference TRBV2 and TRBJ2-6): EPEVTQTPSHQVTQMGQEVILRCVPISNHLYFYWYRQILGQKVEFLVSFYNNEISEKSEIFDDQFSVERPDGSNFTLKIRSTKLEDSAMYFCASGTGDNVLTFGAGSRLTVL.

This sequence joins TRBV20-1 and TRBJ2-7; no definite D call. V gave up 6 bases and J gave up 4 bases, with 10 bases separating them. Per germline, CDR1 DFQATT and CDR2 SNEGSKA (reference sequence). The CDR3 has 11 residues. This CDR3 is CSALGSYEQYF. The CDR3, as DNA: TGCAGTGCCCTGGGCTCGTACGAGCAGTACTTC.

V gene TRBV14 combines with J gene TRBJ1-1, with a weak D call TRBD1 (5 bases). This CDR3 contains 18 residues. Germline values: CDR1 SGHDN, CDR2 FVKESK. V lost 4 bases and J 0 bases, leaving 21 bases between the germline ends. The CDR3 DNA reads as TGTGCCAGCAGCCTCGGGCGGGTGGTTAGACAGCTGAACACTGAAGCTTTCTTT. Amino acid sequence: CASSLGRVVRQLNTEAFF.

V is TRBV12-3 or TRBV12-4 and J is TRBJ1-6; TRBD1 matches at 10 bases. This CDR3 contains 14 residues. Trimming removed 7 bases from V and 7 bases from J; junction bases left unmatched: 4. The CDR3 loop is CASTPDRGNSPLHF. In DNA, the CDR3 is TGTGCCAGCACCCCGGACAGGGGGAATTCACCCCTCCACTTT.

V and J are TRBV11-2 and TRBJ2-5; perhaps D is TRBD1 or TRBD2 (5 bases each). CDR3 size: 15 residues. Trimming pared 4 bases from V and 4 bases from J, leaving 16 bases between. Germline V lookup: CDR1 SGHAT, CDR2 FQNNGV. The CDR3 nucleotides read TGTGCCAGCAGCTCCGGGACGGCGGGTGGAGAGACCCAGTACTTC. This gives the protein CASSSGTAGGETQYF.